This passage covers 12 T cell receptor beta chains from one sample sequenced in a study of T cells in women clearing cervical HPV infection (dated by TCRdb to between 2017 and 2018). Library method: the immunoSEQ multiplex PCR assay. TCRdb carries this immuneACCESS record with in-frame sequences only. Its versions omit some clonotypes, under half of them owing to an unresolved V gene in the studies checked, with the rest unexplained. The sample table includes more than 20,000 clones. Clones ranked in the top ten supply 4.5% to 5% of the sample. What was sequenced was blood buffy coat. These receptors were collected from a woman between 18 and 70 years old with a cervical HPV16 infection that either progressed to CIN3+ or cleared (not recorded which).

As for this clone: Read coverage stops 3 residues before the CDR3 terminus; the germline J gene supplies the remainder. V gene TRBV5-1 combines with J gene TRBJ2-2; TRBD1 is a possible D gene (7 bases). CDR3 size: 16 residues. The V gene's germline CDR1 is SGHRS and CDR2 YFSETQ. CDR3 region: CASSSSRRGRGSPLFF. The CDR3 DNA, read in part, is TGCGCCAGCAGCTCCTCCCGGAGGGGGCGCGGGTCACCG.

Concerning this clone itself: The read finishes 3 residues shy of the CDR3 end, and the germline J gene is used to complete it. The chain carries TRBV12-3 or TRBV12-4 and TRBJ2-5; D is possibly TRBD1 (6 bases). V gave up 8 bases and J gave up 4 bases, with 20 bases separating them. The CDR3 is 15 amino acids. CDR3 region: CASGPPGALVETQYF. The CDR3 DNA, read in part, is TGTGCCAGCGGGCCTCCAGGGGCATTGGTAGAGACC.

CDR3 DNA (partial): TGCGCCGCAGCCGAGCCAGGGGGCCTCTACGAG. As protein: CAAAEPGGLYE. The whole CDR3 reads CAAAEPGGLYEQYF. The chain couples TRBV10-2 to TRBJ2-7, with 8 bases that match TRBD1. The read stops 3 residues short of the end of the CDR3; the missing end is completed from the germline J gene. This CDR3 has 14 residues. Germline trimming cut 11 bases from V and 3 bases from J; bases unmatched to any gene: 12. The V gene's germline CDR1 is WSHSY and CDR2 SAAADI.

Concerning this clone itself: With the read ending 3 residues before the CDR3 end, the germline J gene is used to fill in that end. The chain joins TRBV10-2 to TRBJ2-5; D possibly corresponds to TRBD2 (6 bases). V lost 0 bases and J lost 5, with 19 bases in between. From germline, CDR1 is WSHSY and CDR2 SAAADI. The CDR3 runs to 17 residues. The covered CDR3 bases are TGCGCCAGCAGTGAGTCCTTTCGGGGGACGGTAAAGGAGACC. Translating gives CASSESFRGTVKET. The whole CDR3 is CASSESFRGTVKETQYF.

To note about this clone: The missing CDR3 end, 3 residues past where the read stops, is filled in from the germline J gene. V and J are TRBV5-1 and TRBJ2-3; no clear D. Germline values: CDR1 SGHRS, CDR2 YFSETQ. This CDR3 has 14 residues. V lost 0 bases and J 3 bases, leaving 8 bases between the germline ends. CDR3 DNA, as far as it was read: TGCGCCAGCAGCTTGGCCATCCAGACAGATACG. As protein: CASSLAIQTDT. The full CDR3 protein reads CASSLAIQTDTQYF.

On this clone: Read sequence stops 3 residues before the CDR3 end, and the germline J gene provides the missing end. The J gene is TRBJ2-2, the V gene TRBV7-2; 9 bases match TRBD1. Germline V gene lookup returns CDR1 SGHTA and CDR2 FQGNSA. V was pared by 5 bases and J by 2 bases, with 3 bases of the junction left unmatched. The CDR3 sequence is 15 residues long. The covered CDR3 bases are TGTGCCAGCAGCAGACAGGGGGGTAACACCGGGGAG. This translates into CASSRQGGNTGE. The complete CDR3 sequence is CASSRQGGNTGELFF.

Details on this clone: The read ends 3 residues shy of where the CDR3 ends; the end is completed using the germline J gene. The V and J genes are TRBV7-3 and TRBJ2-3; D might be TRBD1 (6 bases). Trimming stripped 3 bases from V and 2 bases from J, with 9 bases between. This CDR3 is built from 14 residues. The germline V gene has CDR1 SGHTA and CDR2 FQGTGA. CDR3 in amino acids: CASSLDRSTDTQYF. Partial CDR3 DNA: TGTGCCAGCAGCTTGGACAGATCCACAGATACG.

On this clone: The read halts 3 residues ahead of the CDR3 end, with the missing end drawn from the germline J gene. V gene TRBV7-2 combines with J gene TRBJ2-7; no definite D call. CDR3 length equals 15 residues. Germline CDR1 SGHTA, CDR2 FQGNSA. V gave up 2 bases and J gave up 2 bases, with 13 bases separating them. Incomplete CDR3 DNA: TGTGCCAGCAGCTTACACCCAGGATGGACCTACGAG. This translates into CASSLHPGWTYE. The CDR3, in full, reads CASSLHPGWTYEQYF.

The DNA read from the CDR3 is TGCGCCAGCAGCCAAGTAGGGGACTTCTCTGGAAACACC. Amino acid sequence: CASSQVGDFSGNT. The entire CDR3 protein is CASSQVGDFSGNTIYF. The rearrangement uses TRBV4-1 and TRBJ1-3; D perhaps matches TRBD1 (5 bases). Read sequence stops 3 residues before the CDR3 end, and the germline J gene provides the missing end. Trimming pared 1 base from V and 0 bases from J, leaving 10 bases between. The CDR3 totals 16 residues. Germline V lookup: CDR1 MGHRA, CDR2 YSYEKL.

For this clone: The observed sequence ends 3 residues before the CDR3 terminus, with the missing tail filled in from the germline J gene. The V gene is TRBV6-4, the J gene TRBJ1-2, with no clear D. This CDR3 is built from 15 residues. Germline values: CDR1 MRHNA, CDR2 SNTAGT. V was pared by 4 bases and J by 4 bases, with 16 bases between. The sequenced CDR3 bases are TGTGCCAGCAGTGTAGAGGCGGGGAACGCCTATGGC. Its protein product is CASSVEAGNAYG. The CDR3, in full, reads CASSVEAGNAYGYTF.

With regard to this clone: The CDR3 goes on 3 residues after the read ends, and that part is filled in from the germline J gene. V gene TRBV19 combines with J gene TRBJ2-5; D uncertain. With 6 bases removed from V and 1 base from J, the gap between germline ends came to 15 bases. Germline-derived CDR1 and CDR2 are LNHDA and SQIVND (reference sequence). The CDR3 is 15 amino acids. The CDR3 loop reads CASSPDRSGQETQYF. The CDR3 DNA, read in part, is TGTGCCAGTAGCCCGGATCGTTCAGGCCAAGAGACC.

CDR3 DNA, as far as it was read: TGCAGTAGCGGGGCCGGGAGGAATTCCTACGAG. Translating it yields CSSGAGRNSYE. The entire CDR3 protein is CSSGAGRNSYEQYF. The rearrangement uses TRBV20-1 and TRBJ2-7, with 7 bases fitting TRBD2. The CDR3 end is not reached by the read, which stops 3 residues before it; the germline J gene fills it in. The J segment lost 1 base and the V segment lost 8 bases, leaving 11 bases of the junction unmatched. The CDR3 sequence is 14 residues long. The germline V gene encodes CDR1 DFQATT and CDR2 SNEGSKA (reference sequence).